This T cell receptor (beta chain) was sequenced for a study of siplizumab effects on memory and regulatory T cells. Study-level findings and limits: Naive T cells seemed more diverse than memory cells and seemed major alloresponse contributors.

Germline values: CDR1 MNHEY, CDR2 SVGAGI. This CDR3 has 13 residues. V lost 5 bases and J 0 bases, leaving 6 bases between the germline ends. Some clones are missing from TCRdb's copy, which holds only in-frame ones; the method was immunoSEQ multiplex PCR. This sample has roughly 120,000 clones; roughly 94% occur once, and the top ten carry roughly 1.5%. With respect to this clone: Antigen unknown.

Sequenced material: non-Treg CD4+ T cells sorted from blood. The TCR comes from a human donor in good health. This chain joins TRBV6-5 and TRBJ2-3, with D possibly matching TRBD2 (5 bases). CDR3 sequence reads: CASSRGSTDTQYF. CDR3 nucleotides: TGTGCCAGCAGTAGAGGGAGCACAGATACGCAGTATTTT.